This record concerns one T cell receptor (beta chain) sequence. Unique molecular identifiers tagged individual cDNA molecules. TCRdb re-analysed the 5' RACE reads in MiXCR, keeping a single row per CDR3 protein. The sample shows roughly 88,000 distinct CDR3 sequences, 14% of them seen only once. Germline V gene sequence: CDR1 MGHRA, CDR2 YSYEKL. The CDR3 runs to 16 residues. Trimming stripped 3 bases from V and 6 bases from J, with 15 bases between. This sample was taken from a study of early T cells in non-severe SARS-CoV-2 infection. Study details: Sequencing input comprised bulk RNA from unsorted whole blood; chain pairing was not available.

The sequence came from an adult who was a healthcare worker with PCR-confirmed SARS-CoV-2 infection or an uninfected control (not recorded which). Sequenced material: whole blood. This sequence joins TRBV4-1 and TRBJ1-6, with a weak D call TRBD1 (6 bases). The CDR3 reads CASSQPDREINSPLHF. Here the CDR3 DNA reads TGCGCCAGCAGCCAGCCGGACAGAGAAATTAATTCACCCCTCCACTTT.